This T cell receptor (beta chain) stems from a study of cytomegalovirus exposure and HLA in healthy donors. Study-level findings and limits: Beyond CMV serostatus, there was no information to go on about immune exposure.

This clone has more than one count but fewer than ten. Its antigen remains unidentified. The PCR made use of 60 Vbeta and 13 Jbeta primers. Method: immunoSEQ multiplex PCR; TCRdb's copy keeps in-frame clones and lacks some. The data show approximately 110,000 clones, with less than 80% seen just once and approximately 1.3% held by the top ten. The CDR3 loop spans 14 amino acids. The germline V gene encodes CDR1 MNHEY and CDR2 SVGAGI. With 0 bases removed from V and 0 bases from J, the gap between germline ends came to 4 bases. The sample was PBMCs. The source is a young man in good health and CMV-seronegative. The genes are TRBV6-5 and TRBJ2-3; D is undetermined. The CDR3 sequence is CASSYSGSTDTQYF. The CDR3 region has the DNA TGTGCCAGCAGTTACTCGGGCAGCACAGATACGCAGTATTTT.